The source of this T cell receptor (beta chain) is a study of T-cell reconstitution after alpha-beta-depleted transplantation in children. Overall study findings and caveats: A year had passed since transplant, and T-cell counts and diversity by then came mostly from newly produced T cells. About two months after transplant, alpha-beta T cells reportedly came from several hundred expanded graft clones.

Trimming took 2 bases from V and 1 from J; bases not matched to a gene: 4. This CDR3 is built from 16 residues. Germline assignment: CDR1 LGHDT and CDR2 YNNKEL (reference sequence). Regarding this clonotype: Its antigen remains unknown.

Using unique molecular identifiers, the investigators prepared the TCRbeta library. TCRdb called the PCR reads again in MiXCR, with one record for every CDR3 protein. The table has some 440,000 distinct CDR3 sequences, roughly 15% seen once. Sample: PBMCs, mostly from graft donor cells, taken 360 days after TCRalphabeta/CD19-depleted stem cell transplant. The rearrangement uses TRBV3-1 and TRBJ2-3; 9 bases align to TRBD2. This sequence originates from a boy in the first two years of life who had a stem cell transplant for Wiskott-Aldrich syndrome, so the T cells may come from the graft donor. The CDR3 DNA follows: TGTGCCAGCAGCCAAATAGGCGGGAGGGGCACAGATACGCAGTATTTT. Its translation: CASSQIGGRGTDTQYF.